The rows below give T cell receptor beta chains drawn from one sample of a study of blood T cells in healthy people across ages. Via MiXCR, TCRdb re-called the 5' RACE reads, giving one row per CDR3 protein. The table shows 1.5 million to 2 million distinct CDR3 sequences, with approximately 30% occurring only once. The specimen was blood. Receptor source: a woman aged 25 to 39 in good health. CDR3s include the opening cysteine and the closing phenylalanine or tryptophan. The D gene is left open where the match is weak. Only some rows state a clone size, as once, few, many or a class for expanded clones.

clone size: many; J gene: TRBJ2-1; D gene: TRBD2; V gene: TRBV15; CDR3 DNA: TGTGCCACCAGCAGAGAGCGGGGGGTCTACAATGAGCAGTTCTTC; CDR3 protein: CATSRERGVYNEQFF
clone size: many; J gene: TRBJ2-1; D gene: TRBD2; V gene: TRBV11-2; CDR3 DNA: TGTGCCAGCAGCCCCAGCGGGGGGCGCGGTGAGCAGTTCTTC; CDR3 protein: CASSPSGGRGEQFF
clone size: few; J gene: TRBJ1-6; D gene: -; V gene: TRBV6-6; CDR3 DNA: TGTGCCAGCAGTTACGCAGGGTTTGGCTCACCCCTCCACTTT; CDR3 protein: CASSYAGFGSPLHF
clone size: -; J gene: TRBJ2-7; D gene: -; V gene: TRBV9; CDR3 DNA: TGTGCCAGCAGCCCTTTCCCGGGACACGGGGAGCAGTACTTC; CDR3 protein: CASSPFPGHGEQYF
clone size: -; J gene: TRBJ1-2; D gene: -; V gene: TRBV12-3/TRBV12-4; CDR3 DNA: TGTGCCAACAGTTTGATAGGGAATGGCTACACCTTC; CDR3 protein: CANSLIGNGYTF
clone size: -; J gene: TRBJ2-5; D gene: -; V gene: TRBV5-1; CDR3 DNA: TGCGCCAGCAGCCCGGGCGGGGCTGGTTTAGGAGAGACCCAGTACTTC; CDR3 protein: CASSPGGAGLGETQYF
clone size: -; J gene: TRBJ2-7; D gene: TRBD1; V gene: TRBV30; CDR3 DNA: TGTGCCTGGAGGGACAGGGTCAGTTCCTACGAGCAGTACTTC; CDR3 protein: CAWRDRVSSYEQYF
clone size: -; J gene: TRBJ1-1; D gene: -; V gene: TRBV29-1; CDR3 DNA: TGCAGCGTACTTGAGGGCTCTGAAGCTTTCTTT; CDR3 protein: CSVLEGSEAFF
clone size: -; J gene: TRBJ2-3; D gene: -; V gene: TRBV12-3/TRBV12-4; CDR3 DNA: TGTGCCACAGCAGTTGGGGAGGATGTGGCGCAGTATTTT; CDR3 protein: CATAVGEDVAQYF
clone size: few; J gene: TRBJ1-1; D gene: -; V gene: TRBV29-1; CDR3 DNA: TGCAGCGGGGGGGACACTGAAGCTTTCTTT; CDR3 protein: CSGGDTEAFF
clone size: few; J gene: TRBJ1-1; D gene: -; V gene: TRBV24-1; CDR3 DNA: TGTGCCACCATGGAGAACACTGAAGCTTTCTTT; CDR3 protein: CATMENTEAFF
clone size: -; J gene: TRBJ2-7; D gene: TRBD1; V gene: TRBV18; CDR3 DNA: TGTGCCAGCTCACCAGTACAGGGGATTAACGAGCAGTACTTC; CDR3 protein: CASSPVQGINEQYF
clone size: -; J gene: TRBJ2-7; D gene: TRBD2; V gene: TRBV2; CDR3 DNA: TGTGCCAGCAGCGGGGGACTAGCGGTTCTTTACGAGCAGTACTTC; CDR3 protein: CASSGGLAVLYEQYF
clone size: -; J gene: TRBJ1-1; D gene: TRBD1; V gene: TRBV12-5; CDR3 DNA: TGTGCTAGTGGACCCCGGGACAGGGTCCATACAGGGGCTTTCTTT; CDR3 protein: CASGPRDRVHTGAFF
clone size: -; J gene: TRBJ2-2; D gene: TRBD1; V gene: TRBV24-1; CDR3 DNA: TGTGCCACCAGATCCCGGGACAGGGACACCGGGGAGCTGTTTTTT; CDR3 protein: CATRSRDRDTGELFF
clone size: -; J gene: TRBJ2-3; D gene: -; V gene: TRBV28; CDR3 DNA: TGTGCCAGCAGTTTTGTCAGCGGGCGCCTAGATACGCAGTATTTT; CDR3 protein: CASSFVSGRLDTQYF
clone size: few; J gene: TRBJ2-5; D gene: -; V gene: TRBV6-5; CDR3 DNA: TGTGCCAGCAGCGGGCAGGAGCGAGAGACCCAGTACTTC; CDR3 protein: CASSGQERETQYF
clone size: few; J gene: TRBJ2-7; D gene: TRBD1; V gene: TRBV30; CDR3 DNA: TGTGCCTGGAAGAGTACAGGGGGGCCCAGCGAGCAGTACTTC; CDR3 protein: CAWKSTGGPSEQYF
clone size: -; J gene: TRBJ2-3; D gene: TRBD2; V gene: TRBV11-3; CDR3 DNA: TGTGCCAGCAGCGCTAGTAAGGGACTAGCGGGAGGAGGAGATACGCAGTATTTT; CDR3 protein: CASSASKGLAGGGDTQYF
clone size: many; J gene: TRBJ2-7; D gene: -; V gene: TRBV20-1; CDR3 DNA: TGCAGTGCTTCCAGGGAATTCTCCGAGCAGTACTTC; CDR3 protein: CSASREFSEQYF
clone size: many; J gene: TRBJ2-2; D gene: TRBD2; V gene: TRBV5-1; CDR3 DNA: TGCGCCAGCAGCAATACGGCGGGGGCCGGGGAGCTGTTTTTT; CDR3 protein: CASSNTAGAGELFF
clone size: many; J gene: TRBJ2-1; D gene: TRBD2; V gene: TRBV7-2; CDR3 DNA: TGTGCCAGCAGCATAGGACTAGCGGGGGGTAATGAGCAGTTCTTC; CDR3 protein: CASSIGLAGGNEQFF
clone size: many; J gene: TRBJ1-2; D gene: -; V gene: TRBV29-1; CDR3 DNA: TGCAGCGGGGGTGGATATAACACCCATGGCTACACCTTC; CDR3 protein: CSGGGYNTHGYTF
clone size: many; J gene: TRBJ2-7; D gene: -; V gene: TRBV10-3; CDR3 DNA: TGTGCCATCAGTGAAACCCACGAGCAGTACTTC; CDR3 protein: CAISETHEQYF
clone size: -; J gene: TRBJ2-3; D gene: -; V gene: TRBV7-2; CDR3 DNA: TGTGCCAGCAGCCCCCCCGAAGGTGCCGATACGCAGTATTTT; CDR3 protein: CASSPPEGADTQYF
clone size: -; J gene: TRBJ2-4; D gene: -; V gene: TRBV20-1; CDR3 DNA: TGCAGTGCTAGAGACGGGGAAATCTACGAGCGGTACTTC; CDR3 protein: CSARDGEIYERYF
clone size: few; J gene: TRBJ1-1; D gene: TRBD1; V gene: TRBV10-1; CDR3 DNA: TGCGCCAGCAGTCGGGACAGGATAGGATGGGCTGAAGCTTTCTTT; CDR3 protein: CASSRDRIGWAEAFF